This T cell receptor beta chain appears in the sequencing data of a study of vaccination and CD4 T cells after COVID-19. Study overall: Spike peptides, overlapping and drawn from SARS-CoV-2, HCoV-NL63, HCoV-OC43 and HCoV-229E, were used to stimulate cells.

Points on this clonotype: The antigen is not known.

Stated treatment: approximately nine-day PBMC culture with coronavirus spike peptide pools or control peptides (ViraFEST assay). Researchers collected the unexposed donor's CD4+ T cells before the COVID-19 pandemic (2011-2018). The Oncomine TCR Beta short-read assay sequenced DNA from cultured CD4+ T cells. TCRdb reprocessed the PCR reads with MiXCR, giving one entry per CDR3 protein. The table lists approximately 6,200 distinct CDR3 sequences, less than 35% of them singletons. This CDR3 comprises 14 residues. Trimming pared 5 bases from V and 7 bases from J, leaving 12 bases between. Germline values: CDR1 SGHAT, CDR2 FQNNGV.

The clonotype originates from a human donor in good health. Sequenced sample: CD4+ T cells from blood, cultured in vitro. The V call is TRBV11-2, the J call TRBJ1-6; D is uncertain. The CDR3, as DNA: TGTGCCAGCAGCCTCTCGCCGGGAAATTCACCCCTCCACTTT. The encoded protein is CASSLSPGNSPLHF.